There are a few counts of the clone carrying this TCR beta chain. This CDR3 is 15 amino acids long. CDR1 and CDR2 from the germline V gene are MNHEY and SVGAGI. J lost 7 bases, V lost 2 bases, and 6 bases had no gene match. Grouping used clinical history reported by participants in a survey and questionnaire. This sample was taken from a study of blood T cell repertoires in COVID-19. Study context: The analysed material was cDNA or gDNA that came from T cells, B-cell-depleted T cells, or PBMCs.

Per the original data handling: Estimation of nucleated cell counts relied on the amplification of reference gene primers. Using immunoSEQ multiplex PCR, the repertoire was profiled, and TCRdb retains in-frame clones only, with some absent. The D gene and trimming were derived from the DNA, and the V and J assignments and clone size from that table. Seen here are 200,000 to 300,000 clones, roughly 86% observed once, and the top ten hold 3% to 4%. The rearrangement uses TRBV6-5 and TRBJ2-1; 9 bases line up with TRBD2. This TCR came from a woman in her thirties or forties with acute COVID-19. The material sequenced was PBMCs or T cells enriched from blood (not recorded which). Here the CDR3 reads CASSYASGTVNEQFF. CDR3 in DNA: TGTGCCAGCAGTTACGCTAGCGGGACAGTTAATGAGCAGTTCTTC.